Here is one T cell receptor beta chain with its context. This record belongs to a study of blood T cell repertoires in COVID-19. Measured with immunoSEQ multiplex PCR; TCRdb has only the in-frame clones, and not every one. The sample yields approximately 220,000 clones, around 85% seen once. Participants spanned ages about 18 to 90 years and resided in around 25 US areas. Recovered participants had two consecutive negative NP/OP PCR tests, healthcare professional clearance, or symptom resolution. This CDR3 is built from 15 residues. CDR1 and CDR2 from the germline V gene are SGHAT and FQNNGV. Trimming at V came to 7 bases and at J to 4 bases, leaving 7 bases not matched to a gene.

The sequence derives from a man in his forties or fifties who had recovered from COVID-19. The chain is built from TRBV11-2 and TRBJ2-1; 10 nucleotides match TRBD2. What was sequenced was PBMCs or T cells enriched from blood (not recorded which). CDR3 in amino acids: CASNPLAGTYNEQFF. In DNA, the CDR3 is TGTGCCAGCAACCCACTAGCGGGAACTTACAATGAGCAGTTCTTC.